Sequencing of this T cell receptor beta chain was carried out in a study of PD-1 blockade in classical Hodgkin lymphoma. The overall study: Once every 2 weeks, patients received intravenous nivolumab at 3 mg/kg.

A note on this clone: Its matching antigen is unknown.

Notes on the study in general: As was reported, newly diagnosed patients showed lower baseline TCR diversity than healthy donors did. With respect to the repertoire differences, their causes, possibly disease activity or prior therapy, remain undefined. Nivolumab starters within 1 year of ASCT were excluded.

Produced via immunoSEQ multiplex PCR; TCRdb's table is partial and in-frame only. The table includes tens of thousands of clones, around 80% detected once. The germline V and J ends were trimmed by 4 bases and 0 bases, with 13 bases remaining between them. The germline gives CDR1 SGHRS, CDR2 YFSETQ. The CDR3 totals 16 residues. Time point reported: cycle 4 day 1 (C4D1), after five to seven weeks of nivolumab. Relapses following autologous stem cell transplantation were seen in all patients, with brentuximab vedotin exposure varying. CD4+ T cells were purified from thawed PBMCs by negative selection. This sequence originates from a human donor with classical Hodgkin lymphoma. The specimen comprised CD4+ T cells from blood, sampled before the fourth cycle of nivolumab. This chain links TRBV5-1 with TRBJ1-4, with a weak D call TRBD1 (6 bases). The CDR3 protein is CASSPTGPPTNEKLFF. The CDR3 DNA sequence: TGCGCCAGCAGCCCGACAGGACCACCAACTAATGAAAAACTGTTTTTT. The whole variable domain, filled in from reference TRBV5-1 and TRBJ1-4, reads KAGVTQTPRYLIKTRGQQVTLSCSPISGHRSVSWYQQTPGQGLQFLFEYFSETQRNKGNFPGRFSGRQFSNSRSEMNVSTLELGDSALYLCASSPTGPPTNEKLFFGSGTQLSVL.